This TCR beta chain was profiled in a study of spatial heterogeneity in lung cancer. Study-wide context: Sequencing consistently turned up more beta-chain sequences than alpha-chain sequences.

Whole-study findings and limits: Whereas they appeared in blood less at follow-up, ubiquitous expanded tumor TCRs appeared there more at resection.

Comment on this clonotype: The target antigen is unknown.

Documented time point: sample taken at primary tumor resection. The donor group consisted of approximately 77 patients who had untreated, early-stage non-small cell lung cancer. From tumor, nontumor lung or frozen PBMC, whole RNA was taken unsorted for sequencing. TCRdb analysed the 5' RACE reads with MiXCR anew, one entry per CDR3 protein. The sample holds roughly 80,000 distinct CDR3 sequences, about 8.5% seen once. Sequencing used PBMCs, obtained at surgery. This TCR was recovered from a male donor with early-stage non-small cell lung cancer.

The CDR3 reads CASSHPRGLPSYEQYF. CDR3 bases: TGTGCCAGCAGCCACCCCAGGGGGCTCCCCTCCTACGAGCAGTACTTC. The chain recombines TRBV28 with TRBJ2-7; TRBD1 matches at 8 bases. The CDR3 covers 16 residues. Germline V gene sequence: CDR1 MDHEN, CDR2 SYDVKM. Trimming took 6 bases from V and 0 from J; bases not matched to a gene: 10.